The 9 T cell receptor beta chains below come from one sample, sequenced in a study of blood T cell repertoires in COVID-19. The method was immunoSEQ multiplex PCR; TCRdb's version includes in-frame clones alone and lacks a portion of them. This sample yields 200,000 to 250,000 clones, of which under 90% are seen a single time; 4.5% to 7.5% belongs to the top ten. The material sequenced was peripheral blood. The receptors originated from a man older than 75 with acute or convalescent COVID-19.

This chain connects TRBV2 to TRBJ1-2; 9 bases align to TRBD1. The V gene end was trimmed by 6 bases and the J gene end by 8 bases; junction bases not matched to a gene: 7. Germline loops: CDR1 SNHLY, CDR2 FYNNEI. This CDR3 has 13 amino acids. CDR3 residues: CASSVQGAGGYTF. The CDR3 bases are TGTGCCAGCAGCGTACAGGGGGCGGGAGGCTACACCTTC.

V usage is TRBV5-1 and J usage is TRBJ2-1, with TRBD1 matching over 8 bases. Germline trimming cut 0 bases from V and 8 bases from J; bases unmatched to any gene: 10. The CDR3 extends over 16 amino acids. Germline CDR1 is SGHRS and CDR2 is YFSETQ. The CDR3 reads CASSLGGGQGRDEQFF. Written as DNA, the CDR3 is TGCGCCAGCAGCTTGGGTGGTGGACAGGGTCGCGATGAGCAGTTCTTC.

V gene TRBV12-3 or TRBV12-4 combines with J gene TRBJ2-2; D is ambiguous. V lost 2 bases and J lost 5, with 6 bases in between. This CDR3 is 13 amino acids long. The CDR3 DNA reads as TGTGCCAGCAGTTTAATGCGGACCGGGGAGCTGTTTTTT. Translating gives CASSLMRTGELFF.

This clone has a single count. CDR3 region: CASSWSLQGTNSGANVLTF. CDR3 coding DNA: TGTGCCAGCAGCTGGAGTCTACAGGGGACCAACTCTGGGGCCAACGTCCTGACTTTC. The gene calls are TRBV5-6 and TRBJ2-6; 7 bases line up with TRBD1. V shed 3 bases, J shed 0 bases, and the junction held 12 bases outside the gene matches. This CDR3 comprises 19 residues. CDR1 and CDR2 (germline): SGHDT, YYEEEE.

This chain links TRBV18 with TRBJ1-2; 8 bases align to TRBD1. Germline V gene lookup returns CDR1 KGHSH and CDR2 LQKENI. This CDR3 is 13 amino acids long. V shed 3 bases, J shed 7 bases, and the junction held 4 bases outside the gene matches. This CDR3 is CASSPLDRVGYTF. CDR3 nucleotide sequence: TGTGCCAGCTCACCGCTGGACAGGGTTGGCTACACCTTC.

The chain joins TRBV5-5 to TRBJ2-3; 8 bases are shared with TRBD1. The germline CDR1 and CDR2 sequences are SGHKS and YYEKEE (reference sequence). The CDR3 spans 17 residues. Trimming took 2 bases from V and 3 from J; bases not matched to a gene: 11. DNA for the CDR3: TGTGCCAGCAGCTTATCGAGGACAGGGAAGGAGACAGATACGCAGTATTTT. Its translation is CASSLSRTGKETDTQYF.

The chain combines TRBV6-5 with TRBJ2-7; 10 nucleotides line up with TRBD2. This CDR3 is 13 amino acids long. V gave up 5 bases and J gave up 6 bases; unmatched junction bases: 4. Germline CDR1 is MNHEY and CDR2 is SVGAGI. The CDR3 sequence: CASSPGLAFEQYF. The CDR3 DNA reads as TGTGCCAGCAGTCCGGGACTAGCGTTCGAGCAGTACTTC.

V usage is TRBV29-1 and J usage is TRBJ1-4; 7 bases line up with TRBD1. This CDR3 is 14 amino acids long. CDR1 and CDR2 from the germline V gene are SQVTM and ANQGSEA. The V and J ends lost 7 bases and 8 bases, in that order; junction bases with no gene match: 13. CDR3 in amino acids: CSANGQALGEKLFF. The CDR3 DNA follows: TGCAGCGCCAATGGACAGGCCCTTGGGGAAAAACTGTTTTTT.

The chain carries TRBV6-5 and TRBJ1-2, with D possibly TRBD1 on 5 matching bases. With 2 bases removed from V and 7 bases from J, the gap between germline ends came to 11 bases. Germline CDR1 and CDR2: MNHEY and SVGAGI. CDR3 length: 13 residues. The CDR3 protein is CASSYDSSTGYTF. Here the CDR3 DNA reads TGTGCCAGCAGTTACGACAGCTCTACTGGCTACACCTTC.